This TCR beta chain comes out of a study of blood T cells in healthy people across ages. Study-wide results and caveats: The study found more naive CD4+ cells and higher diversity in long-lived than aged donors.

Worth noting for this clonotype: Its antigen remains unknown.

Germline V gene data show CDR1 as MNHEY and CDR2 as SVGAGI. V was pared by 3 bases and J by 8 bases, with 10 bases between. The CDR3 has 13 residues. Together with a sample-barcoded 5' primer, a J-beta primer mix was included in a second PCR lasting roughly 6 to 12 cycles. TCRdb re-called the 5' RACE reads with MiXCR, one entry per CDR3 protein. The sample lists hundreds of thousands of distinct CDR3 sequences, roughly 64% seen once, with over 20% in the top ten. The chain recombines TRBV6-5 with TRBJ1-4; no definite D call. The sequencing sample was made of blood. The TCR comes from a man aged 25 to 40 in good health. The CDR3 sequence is CASSYTAGEKLFF. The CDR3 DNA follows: TGTGCCAGCAGTTATACCGCGGGGGAAAAACTGTTTTTT.